Listed below are T cell receptor beta chains from one sample, sequenced in a study of blood T cell repertoires in COVID-19. Clones were read by immunoSEQ multiplex PCR, and TCRdb kept only the in-frame ones, dropping some. The sample includes 410,000 or so clones, over 75% of them seen just once. The sequencing input was peripheral blood. All receptors come from a woman in her 40s with COVID-19, enrolled during active disease. The CDR3 runs from the conserved cysteine through the conserved F or W. Fields, in order: J gene, V gene, clone size, D gene, CDR3 protein, CDR3 DNA. A D gene is named only where the DNA matches it firmly. Clone size is not always given. Where it is, it says once, few, many or a class for expanded clones.

TRBJ1-2	TRBV7-2	-	TRBD1	CASSPDRGRGGYTF	TGTGCCAGCAGCCCTGACAGGGGACGGGGTGGCTACACCTTC
TRBJ1-1	TRBV9	few	-	CASSVIPAAKEAFF	TGTGCCAGCAGCGTAATTCCTGCGGCAAAAGAAGCTTTCTTT
TRBJ1-2	TRBV7-9	-	-	CASSLAGGYGYTF	TGTGCCAGCAGCTTAGCCGGCGGCTATGGCTACACCTTC
TRBJ1-3	TRBV6-5	-	-	CASSYSGGGNTIYF	TGTGCCAGCAGTTACTCAGGGGGTGGAAACACCATATATTTT
TRBJ2-7	TRBV12-3/TRBV12-4	-	TRBD1	CASRDRGREQYF	TGTGCCAGCAGGGACAGGGGACGTGAGCAGTACTTC
TRBJ1-3	TRBV19	-	-	CASSAGSGNTIYF	TGTGCCAGTAGTGCGGGCTCTGGAAACACCATATATTTT
TRBJ2-5	TRBV10-3	-	TRBD1	CAISGRTGGPQETQYF	TGTGCCATCAGTGGACGAACAGGGGGCCCCCAAGAGACCCAGTACTTC
TRBJ2-1	TRBV27	-	-	CASSLGGKYNEQFF	TGTGCCAGCAGTTTAGGAGGGAAATACAATGAGCAGTTCTTC
TRBJ2-1	TRBV7-2	-	TRBD2	CASSLARTSGQFF	TGTGCCAGCAGCTTAGCAAGGACTAGCGGGCAGTTCTTC
TRBJ2-7	TRBV7-2	-	TRBD2	CASSLVGGGSYEQYF	TGTGCCAGCAGCTTAGTCGGCGGGGGGTCCTACGAGCAGTACTTC
TRBJ2-1	TRBV30	-	TRBD1	CAWRRTGWSNEQFF	TGTGCCTGGAGACGGACAGGGTGGAGCAATGAGCAGTTCTTC
TRBJ1-2	TRBV9	-	-	CASSTTEAYGYTF	TGTGCCAGCAGTACGACAGAGGCCTATGGCTACACCTTC
TRBJ2-3	TRBV7-2	-	TRBD2	CASRNSGIDTQYF	TGTGCCAGCAGGAATAGCGGGATAGATACGCAGTATTTT
TRBJ2-1	TRBV29-1	-	-	CSVGSVSPYNEQFF	TGCAGCGTTGGCTCGGTGTCCCCTTACAATGAGCAGTTCTTC
TRBJ2-1	TRBV19	-	-	CASSIEHLGYNEQFF	TGTGCCAGTAGTATTGAACACCTTGGCTACAATGAGCAGTTCTTC
TRBJ2-3	TRBV24-1	once	TRBD2	CATSNPGLGLDTQYF	TGTGCCACCAGTAACCCGGGACTAGGACTAGATACGCAGTATTTT
TRBJ1-2	TRBV4-3	-	TRBD1	CASSQGTGYGYTF	TGCGCCAGCAGCCAAGGGACAGGCTATGGCTACACCTTC
TRBJ1-2	TRBV9	-	TRBD1	CASSPRDSPTEF	TGTGCCAGCAGCCCCCGGGACAGTCCGACCGAATTC
TRBJ2-1	TRBV6-6	-	-	CASTPVNSNEQFF	TGTGCCAGCACCCCCGTTAACAGCAATGAGCAGTTCTTC
TRBJ2-7	TRBV27	-	TRBD2	CASKSGGSVGHEQYF	TGTGCCAGCAAGAGCGGGGGCTCCGTGGGCCACGAGCAGTACTTC
TRBJ1-6	TRBV18	-	-	CASSPSGRPDNSPLHF	TGTGCCAGCTCACCCTCCGGTCGTCCTGATAATTCACCCCTCCACTTT
TRBJ2-7	TRBV12-3/TRBV12-4	-	-	CASSQSPTILLF	TGTGCCAGCAGTCAATCCCCGACTATCCTCCTCTTC
TRBJ1-1	TRBV19	-	TRBD1	CASSIISATGGSGNTEAFF	TGTGCCAGTAGTATTATTTCCGCGACAGGGGGGTCCGGAAACACTGAAGCTTTCTTT
TRBJ1-2	TRBV27	-	TRBD1	CASSLDGTAFRGYTF	TGTGCCAGCAGTTTGGACGGGACAGCTTTTAGGGGCTACACCTTC
TRBJ1-2	TRBV16	-	-	CASSQIVGQKNYGYTF	TGTGCCAGCAGCCAAATTGTCGGACAGAAGAACTATGGCTACACCTTC
TRBJ2-2	TRBV6-1	-	-	CASSEVRVGELFF	TGTGCCAGCAGTGAAGTTCGCGTCGGGGAGCTGTTTTTT
TRBJ1-5	TRBV28	-	TRBD1	CASSPRTGGGNQPQHF	TGTGCCAGCAGTCCACGGACAGGGGGAGGCAATCAGCCCCAGCATTTT
TRBJ2-3	TRBV5-1	-	-	CASSLEGRMETDTQYF	TGCGCCAGCAGCTTGGAAGGGAGGATGGAGACAGATACGCAGTATTTT
TRBJ1-1	TRBV7-9	-	TRBD1	CASSSTGAVGAFF	TGTGCCAGCAGCTCAACAGGGGCCGTCGGAGCTTTCTTT
TRBJ2-1	TRBV27	once	-	CASISVPGNEQFF	TGTGCCAGCATCTCGGTCCCCGGCAATGAGCAGTTCTTC
TRBJ2-2	TRBV9	-	TRBD1	CASNQGASGELFF	TGTGCCAGCAACCAGGGGGCGAGCGGGGAGCTGTTTTTT
TRBJ2-1	TRBV9	-	-	CASSVTGAGRGDEQFF	TGTGCCAGCAGCGTAACTGGGGCAGGGCGCGGGGATGAGCAGTTCTTC
TRBJ2-1	TRBV11-2	-	TRBD2	CASSPLAGGPYNEQFF	TGTGCCAGCAGCCCCTTAGCGGGGGGGCCCTACAATGAGCAGTTCTTC
TRBJ1-2	TRBV20-1	-	TRBD1	CSASKGQGLDYGYTF	TGCAGTGCTAGTAAAGGACAGGGGCTCGACTATGGCTACACCTTC
TRBJ2-3	TRBV18	-	TRBD1	CASSPSTGTGEGTDTQYF	TGTGCCAGCTCACCCTCGACCGGGACAGGGGAGGGCACAGATACGCAGTATTTT
TRBJ1-5	TRBV30	-	-	CAWKPGQGIQPQHF	TGTGCCTGGAAACCGGGTCAGGGAATTCAGCCCCAGCATTTT
TRBJ1-5	TRBV6-5	-	TRBD1	CASRPGQGSSQPQHF	TGTGCCAGCCGCCCCGGACAGGGGAGTAGTCAGCCCCAGCATTTT
TRBJ2-5	TRBV7-3	-	-	CASSPERGTRETQYF	TGTGCCAGCAGCCCAGAGAGGGGGACCCGTGAGACCCAGTACTTC
TRBJ2-7	TRBV3-1/TRBV3-2	-	-	CASSQLFNGGLYEQYF	TGTGCCAGCAGCCAACTATTTAACGGGGGTCTTTACGAGCAGTACTTC
TRBJ2-7	TRBV9	-	TRBD2	CASSPGTIVYEQYF	TGTGCCAGCAGCCCCGGGACTATCGTCTACGAGCAGTACTTC
TRBJ2-1	TRBV30	-	-	CAWSVRRDNEQFF	TGTGCCTGGAGTGTACGACGGGACAATGAGCAGTTCTTC
TRBJ1-2	TRBV30	-	-	CAWSNVRVPNYGYTF	TGTGCCTGGAGTAATGTGAGGGTACCTAACTATGGCTACACCTTC
TRBJ2-3	TRBV18	-	TRBD1	CASSRGQGAGPSTDTQYF	TGTGCCAGCTCAAGGGGACAGGGGGCCGGACCTAGCACAGATACGCAGTATTTT
TRBJ1-4	TRBV12-3/TRBV12-4	-	TRBD1	CASSSQGAEKLFF	TGTGCCAGCAGTTCTCAGGGGGCGGAAAAACTGTTTTTT
TRBJ1-3	TRBV5-4	-	-	CASSLIGGGNTIYF	TGTGCCAGCAGCTTAATTGGGGGGGGAAACACCATATATTTT
TRBJ1-5	TRBV19	once	TRBD1	CASSIRRGADRGNQPQHF	TGTGCCAGTAGTATTAGACGGGGAGCGGACAGGGGCAATCAGCCCCAGCATTTT
TRBJ1-1	TRBV28	-	-	CASSYRVTEAFF	TGTGCCAGCAGTTACAGGGTGACTGAAGCTTTCTTT
TRBJ2-1	TRBV18	-	TRBD2	CASSPVQLAGYNEQFF	TGTGCCAGCTCACCAGTCCAGCTAGCGGGGTACAATGAGCAGTTCTTC
TRBJ2-1	TRBV18	-	TRBD2	CASSRHRLANEQFF	TGTGCCAGCTCACGCCACAGACTAGCCAATGAGCAGTTCTTC
TRBJ1-4	TRBV7-9	-	TRBD1	CASSSDRGEKLFF	TGTGCCAGCAGCTCGGACAGGGGTGAAAAACTGTTTTTT
TRBJ1-1	TRBV5-5	-	TRBD1	CASSLVQGANTEAFF	TGTGCCAGCAGCTTGGTTCAGGGGGCGAACACTGAAGCTTTCTTT
TRBJ1-1	TRBV25-1	-	-	CASSLIGGYTEAFF	TGTGCCAGCAGTCTTATAGGGGGTTACACTGAAGCTTTCTTT
TRBJ2-3	TRBV6-6	few	-	CASSYGTGTRTDTQYF	TGTGCCAGCAGTTACGGGACAGGGACTAGGACGGATACGCAGTATTTT
TRBJ2-3	TRBV7-2	-	-	CASSLIGGANTDTQYF	TGTGCCAGCAGCTTAATAGGAGGGGCGAACACAGATACGCAGTATTTT
TRBJ1-5	TRBV6-2/TRBV6-3	once	-	CASSPLKGPDLNQPQHF	TGTGCCAGCAGCCCCCTCAAGGGGCCGGATCTCAATCAGCCCCAGCATTTT
TRBJ1-2	TRBV7-2	-	TRBD1	CASSLVLTGENGYTF	TGTGCCAGCAGCTTAGTCCTGACAGGGGAGAATGGCTACACCTTC
TRBJ1-2	TRBV18	-	-	CASSPPGQENNNYGYTF	TGTGCCAGCTCACCACCGGGGCAGGAAAACAATAACTATGGCTACACCTTC